This section outlines one T cell receptor beta chain sequence together with its context. What it binds is unknown. These data belong to a study of T cell responses to AZD1222 COVID-19 vaccine. The study's findings and limits: Most donors were white British, females outnumbered males, and clonal diversity was possibly underestimated.

The study pooled second doses at about 4 or about 12 weeks. TCRdb keeps only in-frame clones here, not all; method: immunoSEQ multiplex PCR. Of about 120,000 clones in the sample, over 80% are singletons; the top ten hold under 9%. Sample: peripheral blood, taken 28 days after the second AZD1222 dose. The TCR sequence derives from an adult who received the AZD1222 COVID-19 vaccine.

The CDR3 bases are TGTGCCAGCAGCTTGATAGGAAATTCGCAAGAGACCCAGTACTTC. Translation gives CASSLIGNSQETQYF. J is TRBJ2-5 and V is TRBV5-5; D unclear. This CDR3 contains 15 residues. V was clipped by 1 base and J by 2 bases, with 12 bases between them. Per germline, CDR1 SGHKS and CDR2 YYEKEE (reference sequence). The variable domain in full, completed from reference TRBV5-5 and TRBJ2-5, reads DAGVTQSPTHLIKTRGQQVTLRCSPISGHKSVSWYQQVLGQGPQFIFQYYEKEERGRGNFPDRFSARQFPNYSSELNVNALLLGDSALYLCASSLIGNSQETQYFGPGTRLLVL.